The 32 T cell receptor beta chains below come from one sample, sequenced in a study of blood T cell repertoires in COVID-19. Here immunoSEQ multiplex PCR was the method, and the copy in TCRdb shows in-frame clones only, minus some. The table lists some 270,000 clones, approximately 83% of them singletons. The sequencing sample was made of PBMCs or T cells enriched from blood (not recorded which). The receptor source for this set is a woman aged 25 to 39 who had recovered from COVID-19.

This chain uses TRBV29-1 with TRBJ1-2; 10 bases match TRBD1. The junction had 8 bases not matched to a gene; V was cut back by 3 bases and J by 7 bases. The CDR3 spans 14 residues. CDR1 and CDR2 from the germline V gene are SQVTM and ANQGSEA. The DNA of the CDR3 is TGCAGCGTTGACCCGGGACAGGGGTCGGGTGGCTACACCTTC. Its translation is CSVDPGQGSGGYTF.

The rearrangement links TRBV28 to TRBJ1-1; 10 bases map to TRBD1. Germline V gene data show CDR1 as MDHEN and CDR2 as SYDVKM. The CDR3 has 12 residues. The junction had 2 bases not matched to a gene; V was cut back by 10 bases and J by 3 bases. CDR3 in amino acids: CAIGTGDTEAFF. The DNA of the CDR3 is TGTGCCATCGGGACAGGGGACACTGAAGCTTTCTTT. Looking up the rest from reference TRBV28 and TRBJ1-1 gives the full variable domain: DVKVTQSSRYLVKRTGEKVFLECVQDMDHENMFWYRQDPGLGLRLIYFSYDVKMKEKGDIPEGYSVSREKKERFSLILESASTNQTSMYLCAIGTGDTEAFFGQGTRLTVV.

The CDR3 region is CASSIRQLNTEAFF. DNA of the CDR3: TGTGCCAGTAGTATCAGACAACTGAACACTGAAGCTTTCTTT. The rearrangement uses TRBV19 and TRBJ1-1, with D hard to call. This CDR3 is built from 14 residues. Trimming removed 3 bases from V and 0 bases from J, with 8 bases in between. Germline assignment: CDR1 LNHDA and CDR2 SQIVND (reference sequence).

V and J are TRBV11-1 and TRBJ2-1; 8 positions agree with TRBD2. The CDR3 extends over 15 amino acids. With V trimmed by 5 bases and J by 1 base, 4 bases remained unmatched. Germline V CDR1 and CDR2: SGHAT, FQDESV (reference sequence). CDR3 DNA sequence: TGTGCCAGCAGCCCCGGACTAGCATCCTACAATGAGCAGTTCTTC. Amino acid sequence: CASSPGLASYNEQFF.

The chain combines TRBV3-1 (or the pseudogene TRBV3-2) with TRBJ2-4; D is possibly TRBD2 (5 bases). The V gene lost 0 bases and the J gene lost 6 bases, with 9 bases spanning the gap. The CDR3 contains 14 residues. Germline V lookup: CDR1 LGHDT, CDR2 YNNKEL (reference sequence). CDR3 sequence reads: CASSQEAAGNIQYF. As DNA, the CDR3 is TGTGCCAGCAGCCAAGAAGCGGCCGGAAACATTCAGTACTTC.

The V call is TRBV19, the J call TRBJ1-1; D unresolved. The V end was cut by 4 bases, the J end by 1 base, with 10 bases between. The germline V gene has CDR1 LNHDA and CDR2 SQIVND (reference sequence). The CDR3 totals 14 residues. The CDR3 nucleotides read TGTGCCAGTAGTACCCTCAGACAGAACACTGAAGCTTTCTTT. This codes for CASSTLRQNTEAFF.

V usage is TRBV30 and J usage is TRBJ1-5, with 11 bases fitting TRBD1. The trim removed 1 base at V and 4 bases at J, leaving 3 bases unmatched. Germline lookup yields CDR1 GTSNPN and CDR2 SVGIG (reference sequence). The CDR3 has 15 amino acids. The CDR3 is CAWSAGTGGNQPQHF. The CDR3 nucleotides are TGTGCCTGGAGTGCCGGGACAGGGGGGAATCAGCCCCAGCATTTT.

This clone was detected only a few times. Within the sample, other DNA sequences also encode this same CDR3. Written as DNA, the CDR3 is TGTGCCAGCAGGAGGGGGGGGAATCAGCCCCAGCATTTT. It codes for CASRRGGNQPQHF. V usage is TRBV2 and J usage is TRBJ1-5, with D perhaps TRBD1 (6 bases). V lost 6 bases to trimming and J lost 4 bases, with 10 bases between them. The CDR3 extends over 13 amino acids. Germline values: CDR1 SNHLY, CDR2 FYNNEI.

This clone has only a few counts. The V gene is TRBV7-9, the J gene TRBJ1-1; 8 bases line up with TRBD1. The germline CDR1 and CDR2 sequences are SEHNR and FQNEAQ (reference sequence). J gave up 1 base and V 3 bases, and 1 base lay outside the gene matches. There are 14 residues in the CDR3. In DNA, the CDR3 is TGTGCCAGCAGCTTTGGACAGGGGAACACTGAAGCTTTCTTT. This encodes CASSFGQGNTEAFF.

The rearrangement joins TRBV24-1 to TRBJ2-1, with 10 bases identical to TRBD2. Germline loops: CDR1 KGHDR, CDR2 SFDVKD. Germline trimming cut 4 bases from V and 3 bases from J; bases unmatched to any gene: 2. The CDR3 is 15 residues long. As DNA, the CDR3 is TGTGCCACCAGTGAGGAGCGGGGGGGCTACAATGAGCAGTTCTTC. The encoded protein is CATSEERGGYNEQFF.

The V call is TRBV6-5, the J call TRBJ1-4, with D possibly matching TRBD1 (6 bases). This CDR3 has 15 amino acids. V lost 6 bases and J lost 8, with 19 bases in between. Germline V CDR1 and CDR2: MNHEY, SVGAGI. CDR3 nucleotide sequence: TGTGCCAGCAGGGCGAGCCTTGGGGGCAACGAAAAACTGTTTTTT. Translating gives CASRASLGGNEKLFF.

This chain joins TRBV19 and TRBJ1-2, with TRBD1 matching 12 bases. The CDR3 extends over 15 amino acids. V dropped 7 bases and J dropped 6; count of bases not matched to a gene: 9. The germline CDR1 and CDR2 sequences are LNHDA and SQIVND (reference sequence). The CDR3 sequence: CASTLTGTGGDGYTF. In DNA, the CDR3 is TGTGCCAGTACCTTGACTGGGACAGGGGGCGATGGCTACACCTTC.

The genes are TRBV12-3 or TRBV12-4 and TRBJ1-1; D not resolved. The CDR3 totals 12 residues. Trimming shortened V by 4 bases and J by 5 bases, and 8 bases separated the two germline ends. CDR3 sequence: CASSSYETEAFF. In nucleotides, the CDR3 is TGTGCCAGCAGTTCATATGAGACTGAAGCTTTCTTT.

The sample holds a few counts of this clone. The V call is TRBV28, the J call TRBJ2-3, with 7 nucleotides matching TRBD1. The CDR3 loop spans 14 amino acids. Unmatched junction bases numbered 6, after V lost 7 bases and J lost 2 bases. Germline values: CDR1 MDHEN, CDR2 SYDVKM. CDR3 sequence: CASTTGAITDTQYF. The CDR3 DNA sequence: TGTGCCAGCACCACAGGGGCAATCACAGATACGCAGTATTTT.

V usage is TRBV19 and J usage is TRBJ2-1, with 8 bases matching TRBD1. CDR1 and CDR2 from the germline V gene are LNHDA and SQIVND (reference sequence). V gave up 4 bases and J gave up 4 bases; unmatched junction bases: 6. CDR3 length: 15 amino acids. CDR3 region: CASSTQGQAYNEQFF. The CDR3 DNA follows: TGTGCCAGTAGTACCCAGGGACAGGCTTACAATGAGCAGTTCTTC.

The genes are TRBV7-3 and TRBJ1-5; 9 positions agree with TRBD1. Germline CDR1 is SGHTA and CDR2 is FQGTGA. The CDR3 length is 17 residues. After removal of 5 bases from V and 7 bases from J, the junction contained 15 bases not matched to a gene. The CDR3 DNA is TGTGCCAGCAGCGTGGACTGGGGACAGGGAGGACGCCAGCCCCAGCATTTT. Translated, it gives CASSVDWGQGGRQPQHF. The variable domain in full, completed from reference TRBV7-3 and TRBJ1-5, reads GAGVSQTPSNKVTEKGKYVELRCDPISGHTALYWYRQSLGQGPEFLIYFQGTGAADDSGLPNDRFFAVRPEGSVSTLKIQRTERGDSAVYLCASSVDWGQGGRQPQHFGDGTRLSIL.

V and J are TRBV19 and TRBJ2-1, with 12 bases matching TRBD2. The CDR3 has 16 amino acids. Per germline, CDR1 LNHDA and CDR2 SQIVND (reference sequence). The V and J ends lost 3 bases and 7 bases, in that order; junction bases with no gene match: 7. CDR3 nucleotides: TGTGCCAGTAGTATCCTAGCGGGGGGGCCGGGGAATGAGCAGTTCTTC. It specifies CASSILAGGPGNEQFF. The full variable domain, completed using reference TRBV19 and TRBJ2-1, is DGGITQSPKYLFRKEGQNVTLSCEQNLNHDAMYWYRQDPGQGLRLIYYSQIVNDFQKGDIAEGYSVSREKKESFPLTVTSAQKNPTAFYLCASSILAGGPGNEQFFGPGTRLTVL.

V and J are TRBV6-5 and TRBJ2-7; D perhaps matches TRBD1 (5 bases). Looked up from germline, CDR1 is MNHEY and CDR2 is SVGAGI. V lost 6 bases and J 0 bases, leaving 9 bases between the germline ends. The CDR3 covers 13 residues. The CDR3 DNA follows: TGTGCCAGCAGCGACAGCCTCTCCTACGAGCAGTACTTC. This gives the protein CASSDSLSYEQYF.

This chain joins TRBV27 and TRBJ2-5; no firm D call. The germline gives CDR1 MNHEY, CDR2 SMNVEV (reference sequence). Trimming took off 6 bases at V and 1 base at J, with 15 bases between the two ends. The CDR3 is 15 amino acids. The CDR3 reads CASSPRLGLQETQYF. The CDR3 coding sequence is TGTGCCAGCAGCCCCCGGCTAGGCCTCCAAGAGACCCAGTACTTC.

V gene TRBV11-1 combines with J gene TRBJ1-5; the D gene is possibly TRBD1 (6 bases). The CDR3 covers 13 residues. Trimming stripped 5 bases from V and 4 bases from J, with 9 bases between. Germline V CDR1 and CDR2: SGHAT, FQDESV (reference sequence). CDR3 sequence: CASSRDNNQPQHF. DNA for the CDR3: TGTGCCAGCAGCAGGGACAATAATCAGCCCCAGCATTTT.

The gene calls are TRBV19 and TRBJ2-1, with 15 bases that match TRBD2. The V gene end was trimmed by 6 bases and the J gene end by 0 bases; junction bases not matched to a gene: 12. This CDR3 comprises 20 residues. The germline V gene has CDR1 LNHDA and CDR2 SQIVND (reference sequence). CDR3 sequence (DNA): TGTGCCAGTAGCTTTACCGGGACTAGCGGGAGGCTGAGCTCCTACAATGAGCAGTTCTTC. It translates to CASSFTGTSGRLSSYNEQFF.

This clone was seen just once. Different DNA sequences within this sample yield the same CDR3. The rearrangement uses TRBV6-5 and TRBJ1-5; D may be TRBD1 (6 bases). CDR3 size: 13 residues. Germline CDR1 MNHEY, CDR2 SVGAGI. V lost 3 bases, J lost 4 bases, and 7 bases lay in between. The CDR3, as DNA: TGTGCCAGCAGTTATCAGGGGAATCAGCCCCAGCATTTT. Amino acid sequence: CASSYQGNQPQHF.

This chain uses TRBV12-3 or TRBV12-4 with TRBJ1-5; TRBD1 might be the D (5 bases). The CDR3 is 13 amino acids. Trimming shortened V by 3 bases and J by 4 bases, and 7 bases separated the two germline ends. CDR3 region: CASSFGGNQPQHF. The DNA of the CDR3 is TGTGCCAGCAGTTTCGGGGGGAATCAGCCCCAGCATTTT.

The chain joins TRBV10-3 to TRBJ1-1; TRBD1 matches 10 bases. V shed 4 bases, J shed 5 bases, and the junction held 10 bases outside the gene matches. The CDR3 runs to 16 residues. CDR1 and CDR2 from the germline V gene are ENHRY and SYGVKD. The CDR3 bases are TGTGCCATCAGTGGGGGGACGGGACAGGGGAAAACTGAAGCTTTCTTT. Translation gives CAISGGTGQGKTEAFF.

The chain joins TRBV5-1 to TRBJ1-5; D gene unclear. The germline CDR1 and CDR2 sequences are SGHRS and YFSETQ. V lost 0 bases and J lost 1, with 8 bases in between. This CDR3 region has 15 residues. CDR3 nucleotide sequence: TGCGCCAGCAGCTTGGGTTCACAGAGCAATCAGCCCCAGCATTTT. Its protein product is CASSLGSQSNQPQHF.

The V call is TRBV12-3 or TRBV12-4, the J call TRBJ2-2; perhaps TRBD1 as D (6 bases). V was pared by 7 bases and J by 5 bases, with 11 bases between. The CDR3 is made up of 13 amino acids. CDR3 sequence: CASTGVGTGELFF. CDR3 in DNA: TGTGCCAGCACAGGGGTAGGGACCGGGGAGCTGTTTTTT.

The V and J genes are TRBV29-1 and TRBJ1-1; 8 nucleotides match TRBD1. The CDR3 loop spans 12 amino acids. With V trimmed by 7 bases and J by 5 bases, 6 bases remained unmatched. CDR1 SQVTM and CDR2 ANQGSEA come from the germline V gene. The CDR3 DNA reads TGCAGCGCAGTGACAGGGGTGACTGAAGCTTTCTTT. Amino acids: CSAVTGVTEAFF. The full variable domain, completed using reference TRBV29-1 and TRBJ1-1, is SAVISQKPSRDICQRGTSLTIQCQVDSQVTMMFWYRQQPGQSLTLIATANQGSEATYESGFVIDKFPISRPNLTFSTLTVSNMSPEDSSIYLCSAVTGVTEAFFGQGTRLTVV.

DNA for the CDR3: TGTGCCAGCAGCCCTGATCCAGGGGGGTGGGGAGGATTCGAGCAGTACTTC. Amino acids: CASSPDPGGWGGFEQYF. This chain connects TRBV3-1 (or the pseudogene TRBV3-2) to TRBJ2-7, with D perhaps matching TRBD1 (7 bases). Trimming removed 4 bases from V and 6 bases from J, with 25 bases in between. The CDR3 length is 17 residues. CDR1 is LGHDT and CDR2 is YNNKEL in the germline V gene (reference sequence).

The rearrangement joins TRBV3-1 (or the pseudogene TRBV3-2) to TRBJ2-3, with 7 bases aligning to TRBD2. V trimming: 2 bases; J trimming: 4 bases; junction bases outside the gene matches: 21. Germline V gene lookup returns CDR1 LGHDT and CDR2 YNNKEL (reference sequence). The CDR3 runs to 20 residues. This CDR3 reads CASSQHPRLAAPVSPDTQYF. The DNA of the CDR3 is TGTGCCAGCAGCCAACATCCCCGACTAGCCGCTCCCGTCAGTCCAGATACGCAGTATTTT.

The chain carries TRBV20-1 and TRBJ2-2; 10 nucleotides line up with TRBD1. There are 18 residues in the CDR3. J gave up 3 bases and V 3 bases, and 13 bases lay outside the gene matches. CDR1 and CDR2 from the germline V gene are DFQATT and SNEGSKA (reference sequence). Written as DNA, the CDR3 is TGCAGTGCTAGTCCTTGGTCCCTTGGGACAGGGGACACCGGGGAGCTGTTTTTT. Translating it yields CSASPWSLGTGDTGELFF.

The chain is built from TRBV5-1 and TRBJ1-4; D uncertain. The CDR3 totals 16 residues. The germline V and J ends were trimmed by 0 bases and 4 bases, with 13 bases remaining between them. Germline CDR1 SGHRS, CDR2 YFSETQ. CDR3 bases: TGCGCCAGCAGCTTGGTTGCCGGGAAGAATAATGAAAAACTGTTTTTT. As protein: CASSLVAGKNNEKLFF.

CDR3 sequence: CASSELAEMGPQHF. The DNA for the CDR3 is TGTGCCAGCAGTGAGCTTGCGGAAATGGGGCCCCAGCATTTT. The chain uses TRBV25-1 and TRBJ1-5; the D is unclear. This CDR3 has 14 residues. Trimming removed 3 bases from V and 9 bases from J, with 15 bases in between. Looked up from germline, CDR1 is MGHDK and CDR2 is SYGVNS.